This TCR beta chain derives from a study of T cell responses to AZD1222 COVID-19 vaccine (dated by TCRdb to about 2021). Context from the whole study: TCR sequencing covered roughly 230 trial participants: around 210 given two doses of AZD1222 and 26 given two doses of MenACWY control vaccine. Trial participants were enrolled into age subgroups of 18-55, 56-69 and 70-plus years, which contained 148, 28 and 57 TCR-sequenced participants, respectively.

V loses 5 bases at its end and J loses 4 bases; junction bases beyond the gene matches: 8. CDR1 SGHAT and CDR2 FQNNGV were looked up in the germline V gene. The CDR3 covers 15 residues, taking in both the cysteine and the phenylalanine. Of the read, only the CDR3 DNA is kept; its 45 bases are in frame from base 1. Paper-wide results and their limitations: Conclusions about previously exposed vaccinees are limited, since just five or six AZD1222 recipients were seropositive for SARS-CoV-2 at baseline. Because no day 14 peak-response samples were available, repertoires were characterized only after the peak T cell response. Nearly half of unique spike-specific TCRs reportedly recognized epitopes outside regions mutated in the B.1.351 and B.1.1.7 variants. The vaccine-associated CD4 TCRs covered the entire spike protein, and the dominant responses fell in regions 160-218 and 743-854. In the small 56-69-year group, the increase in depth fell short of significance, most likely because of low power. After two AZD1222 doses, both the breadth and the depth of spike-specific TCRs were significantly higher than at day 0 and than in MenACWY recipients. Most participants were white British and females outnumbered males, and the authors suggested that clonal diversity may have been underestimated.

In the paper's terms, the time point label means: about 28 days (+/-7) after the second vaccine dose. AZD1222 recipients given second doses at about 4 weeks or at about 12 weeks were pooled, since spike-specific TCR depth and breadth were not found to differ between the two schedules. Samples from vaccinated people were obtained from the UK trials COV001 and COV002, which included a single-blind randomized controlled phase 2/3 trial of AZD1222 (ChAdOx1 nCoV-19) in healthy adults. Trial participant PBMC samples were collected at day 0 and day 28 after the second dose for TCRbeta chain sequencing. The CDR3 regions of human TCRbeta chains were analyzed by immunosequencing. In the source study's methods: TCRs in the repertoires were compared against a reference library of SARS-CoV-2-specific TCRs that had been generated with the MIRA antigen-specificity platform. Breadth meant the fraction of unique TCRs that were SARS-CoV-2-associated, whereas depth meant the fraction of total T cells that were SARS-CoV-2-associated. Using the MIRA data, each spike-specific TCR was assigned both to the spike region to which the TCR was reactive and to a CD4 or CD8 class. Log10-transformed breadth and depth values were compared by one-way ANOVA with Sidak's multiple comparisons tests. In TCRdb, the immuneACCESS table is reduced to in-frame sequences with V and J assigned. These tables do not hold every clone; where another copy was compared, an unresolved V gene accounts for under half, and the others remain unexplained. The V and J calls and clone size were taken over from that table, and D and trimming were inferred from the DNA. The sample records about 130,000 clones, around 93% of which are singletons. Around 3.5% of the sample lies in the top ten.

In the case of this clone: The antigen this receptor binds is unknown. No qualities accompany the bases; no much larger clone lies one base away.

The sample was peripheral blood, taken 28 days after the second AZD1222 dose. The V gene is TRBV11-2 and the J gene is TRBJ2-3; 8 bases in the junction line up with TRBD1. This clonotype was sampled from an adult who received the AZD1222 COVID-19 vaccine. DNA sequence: TGTGCCAGCAGCACCCCGGACAGGGAATCAGATACGCAGTATTTT. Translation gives CASSTPDRESDTQYF.